Reported below is one T cell receptor beta chain. The antigen is undetermined. This entry belongs to a study of healthy donors' naive CD4 and CD8 T cells. General study findings and limits: Naive CD4+ and CD8+ cells reportedly differed in usage of most V and J genes.

A linear amplification protocol produced the TCR libraries from 500 ng of total RNA. In the source study's methods: From 4 to 6 healthy donors, 75,000 to 90,000 rearranged TCR alpha transcripts were sequenced. Each CDR3 protein gets one entry after TCRdb re-called the reads with MiXCR. These V and J calls rely on TCRdb rather than the paper's analysis. The table has 150,000 to 200,000 distinct CDR3 sequences, about 70% seen once. V was pared by 2 bases and J by 6 bases, with 7 bases of the junction left unmatched. The CDR3 is 14 amino acids. Germline CDR1 MNHEY, CDR2 SVGAGI. The sequencing sample was made of naive CD4+ and CD8+ T cells sorted from blood, pooled from several donors. J is TRBJ2-7 and V is TRBV6-5; 7 bases fit TRBD2. The source of this sequence is a pool of human donors in good health; the sample pools cells from several healthy donors. DNA of the CDR3: TGTGCCAGCAGTTACGCGGGAGTGGGAACCGAGCAGTACTTC. It translates to CASSYAGVGTEQYF.